This T cell receptor beta chain emerged from a study of OX40 agonist ivuxolimab in advanced cancers. Regarding the complete study: Ivuxolimab was a fully human IgG2 agonistic monoclonal antibody targeting the costimulatory receptor OX40 (CD134). The paper describes the monotherapy dose-escalation part (N of about 47 patients) of the phase I trial of ivuxolimab. Peripheral TCRbeta sequencing was intended to test whether TCR sequence diversity was altered and clonal T-cell expansion was caused by ivuxolimab. Of the approximately 50 dose-escalation patients, hepatocellular carcinoma was present in about 20, melanoma in around 15, renal cell carcinoma in 9 and head and neck cancer in 9. Prior anti-PD-1, anti-PD-L1 or anti-CTLA-4 therapy was permitted, and 30% to 45% of dose-escalation patients had received checkpoint inhibitors. Three dose-escalation patients achieved partial responses, one with hepatocellular carcinoma and two with cutaneous melanoma. Intravenous ivuxolimab was administered to patients every 2 weeks at six dose levels: 0.01, 0.1, 0.3, 1.5, 3 and 10 mg/kg. In the dose-escalation cohort, approximately 82% of patients were male, and the mean age was approximately 60 years, with a range of roughly 20 to 80. General study outcomes and caveats: Low levels of normalized T-cell clonal expansion were also seen in some nonresponding patients. Antigen specificity was not determined for the clonally expanded peripheral T cells. In the 0.1-3.0 mg/kg groups, partial responders had among the lowest normalized peripheral clonal expansion, particularly in CD8+ T cells. On average, CD8+ T cells showed more expanded clones than CD4+ T cells after ivuxolimab. At doses of 0.1 to 3.0 mg/kg, clonal expansion of both CD4+ and CD8+ blood T cells was observed from baseline to week 6.

For this clone: No cognate antigen has been identified for it. The record has no base qualities; no much larger clone is one base away. Other DNA sequences in this specimen translate into the identical CDR3.

For sequencing of the TCRbeta CDR3 region, genomic DNA was extracted from the sorted cells. The immunoSEQ Assay was used for sequencing of TCRbeta CDR3 regions. The table comes from immuneACCESS by way of TCRdb, which keeps in-frame sequences with V and J called. Part of the clones is missing from these tables; in studies checked, under half for an unresolved V gene and the rest for unknown reasons. This sample has approximately 110,000 clones in its table, and 85% to 95% of those were observed once. The leading ten clones occupy 0.65% to 0.9% of the sample. The V end loses 3 bases and the J end loses 2 bases, and a stretch of 4 bases separates them. The CDR3 numbers 12 residues from cysteine through phenylalanine. Here the CDR3 DNA is all that survives: 36 bases in frame from base 1. Per the germline V gene, SGHRS is the CDR1 and YFSETQ is the CDR2. The trial excluded patients who had a history of autoimmune disease or were on systemic immunosuppression. Peripheral blood for TCR sequencing was drawn from every dose cohort at baseline, at cycle 4 day 1 and at cycle 7 day 1. The samples were taken from a phase I, first-in-human, multicenter, open-label dose-escalation trial of ivuxolimab. Adults with locally advanced or metastatic melanoma, renal cell, hepatocellular, or head and neck squamous cell carcinoma were enrolled in the trial. Before TCR sequencing, CD4+ T cells and CD8+ T cells from peripheral blood were sorted into separate populations.

Sample: CD4+ or CD8+ T cells sorted from blood, taken in a trial of the OX40 agonist ivuxolimab. This sequence originates from an adult with an advanced solid tumor such as melanoma, head and neck, liver or kidney cancer. This chain joins TRBV5-1 to TRBJ2-3; confidence is insufficient to name the D gene. The CDR3 is CASSSNTDTQYF. The nucleotide sequence is given as TGCGCCAGCAGCTCTAACACAGATACGCAGTATTTT.